The clone carrying this TCR beta chain was seen at least ten times. Its target is not known. This entry comes from a study of neurological immune-mediated disorders. General observations from the study: Phylogenetic analysis grouped 18 of 34 multiple sclerosis patients' repertoires together, suggesting a possible repertoire signature.

The CDR3 totals 15 residues. Germline values: CDR1 SGHRS, CDR2 YFSETQ. V lost 4 bases to trimming and J lost 5 bases, with 18 bases between them. The cDNA was synthesized by 5'RACE incorporating 10-nucleotide random UMIs. TCRdb re-analysed the 5' RACE reads in MiXCR, keeping a single row per CDR3 protein. This sample has under 45,000 distinct CDR3 sequences; about 4.1% occur once, and the top ten carry less than 2.5%. The V and J genes are TRBV5-1 and TRBJ1-1; tentative D call: TRBD1 (6 bases). Specimen: PBMCs. The clonotype comes from a man aged 25 to 40 with multiple sclerosis. The chain's CDR3 is CASSQTTGTRTEAFF. The CDR3, as DNA: TGCGCCAGCAGCCAGACCACAGGGACGAGGACTGAAGCTTTCTTT.